The 7 T cell receptor beta chains reported below all come from one sample, sequenced in a study of blood T cell repertoires in COVID-19. The assay was immunoSEQ multiplex PCR, and TCRdb's table has in-frame clones only and misses some. Among roughly 350,000 clones listed, 75% to 90% were seen once. Material: peripheral blood. The receptors here all came from a woman between 18 and 29 years old with acute or convalescent COVID-19.

This rearrangement joins TRBV28 to TRBJ1-1; TRBD1 is a possible D gene (5 bases). Germline V lookup: CDR1 MDHEN, CDR2 SYDVKM. There are 14 residues in the CDR3. V shed 4 bases and J shed 4 bases, with 13 bases lying between them. In nucleotides, the CDR3 is TGTGCCAGCAGTTCCAGGGTGCGAAGCACTGAAGCTTTCTTT. This encodes CASSSRVRSTEAFF.

V usage is TRBV5-1 and J usage is TRBJ2-5; 13 positions match TRBD2. This CDR3 contains 14 residues. CDR1 is SGHRS, CDR2 YFSETQ, per germline. The ends lost 1 base at V and 9 bases at J; junction bases unmatched: 3. The CDR3 DNA follows: TGCGCCAGCAGCTTGACTAGCGGGGGGGGGTCCCAGTACTTC. It codes for CASSLTSGGGSQYF.

The V gene is TRBV29-1, the J gene TRBJ2-7, with 9 bases identical to TRBD1. The CDR3 covers 14 residues. Germline V lookup: CDR1 SQVTM, CDR2 ANQGSEA. V was pared by 6 bases and J by 3 bases, with 9 bases of the junction left unmatched. The CDR3 spells CSVTGTGIVYEQYF. The CDR3 DNA reads as TGCAGCGTGACCGGGACAGGGATCGTCTACGAGCAGTACTTC.

The chain employs TRBV5-6 and TRBJ2-1; D not certain. The CDR3 loop spans 13 amino acids. The germline V gene encodes CDR1 SGHDT and CDR2 YYEEEE. The V gene lost 0 bases and the J gene lost 8 bases, with 9 bases spanning the gap. This CDR3 is CASSLDSRDEQFF. DNA of the CDR3: TGTGCCAGCAGCTTGGATTCCCGGGATGAGCAGTTCTTC.

CDR3 residues: CASSRDRGDSPLHF. CDR3 in DNA: TGCGCCAGCAGCCGGGACAGGGGAGATTCACCCCTCCACTTT. The chain uses TRBV5-1 and TRBJ1-6; 10 bases are a match to TRBD1. CDR1 SGHRS and CDR2 YFSETQ come from the germline V gene. The CDR3 loop spans 14 amino acids. Losses at the gene ends were 4 bases for V and 8 bases for J; bases not matched to a gene: 3.

As to this clone: A single base separates this from a much larger clone, so it may be a read error. The chain recombines TRBV5-1 with TRBJ2-2; 10 bases align to TRBD2. Germline assignment: CDR1 SGHRS and CDR2 YFSETQ. This CDR3 has 15 amino acids. The V gene end was trimmed by 0 bases and the J gene end by 6 bases; junction bases not matched to a gene: 2. The CDR3 DNA follows: TGCGCCAGCAGCTTGGAGGGACTAGCGCCCGGGGAGCTGTTTTTT. Translation gives CASSLEGLAPGELFF.

This rearrangement joins TRBV12-5 to TRBJ1-1; no clear D gene. This CDR3 is 15 amino acids long. V was shortened by 0 bases and J by 3 bases, with 11 bases between the two germline ends. The V gene's germline CDR1 is LGHNT and CDR2 FRNRAP. The CDR3 reads CASGLVLGRDTEAFF. The DNA of the CDR3 is TGTGCTAGTGGTTTGGTACTTGGGCGGGACACTGAAGCTTTCTTT.